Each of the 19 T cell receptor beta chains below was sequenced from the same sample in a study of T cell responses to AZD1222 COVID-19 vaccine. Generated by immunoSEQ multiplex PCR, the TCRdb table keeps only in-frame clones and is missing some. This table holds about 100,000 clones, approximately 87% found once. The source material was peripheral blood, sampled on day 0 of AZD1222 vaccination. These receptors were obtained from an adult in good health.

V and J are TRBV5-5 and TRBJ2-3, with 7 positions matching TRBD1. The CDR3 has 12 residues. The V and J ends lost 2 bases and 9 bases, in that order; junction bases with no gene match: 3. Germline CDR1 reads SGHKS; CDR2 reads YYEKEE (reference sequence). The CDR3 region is CASSLQGWTQYF. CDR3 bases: TGTGCCAGCAGCTTACAGGGGTGGACGCAGTATTTT. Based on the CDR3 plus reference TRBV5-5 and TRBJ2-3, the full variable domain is DAGVTQSPTHLIKTRGQQVTLRCSPISGHKSVSWYQQVLGQGPQFIFQYYEKEERGRGNFPDRFSARQFPNYSSELNVNALLLGDSALYLCASSLQGWTQYFGPGTRLTVL.

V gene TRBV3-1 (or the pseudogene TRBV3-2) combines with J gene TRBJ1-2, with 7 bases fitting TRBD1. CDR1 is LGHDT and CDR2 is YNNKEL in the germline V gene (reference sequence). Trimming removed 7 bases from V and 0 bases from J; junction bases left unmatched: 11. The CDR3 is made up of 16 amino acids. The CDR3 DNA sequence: TGTGCCAGCAACTCCGTTCGACAGGGTGCTAACTATGGCTACACCTTC. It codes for CASNSVRQGANYGYTF.

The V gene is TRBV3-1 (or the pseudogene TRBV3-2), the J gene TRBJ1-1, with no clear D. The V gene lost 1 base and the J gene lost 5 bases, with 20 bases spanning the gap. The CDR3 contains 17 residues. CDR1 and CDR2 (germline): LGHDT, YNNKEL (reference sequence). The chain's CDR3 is CASSQVGVGISRTEAFF. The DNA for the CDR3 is TGTGCCAGCAGCCAAGTCGGGGTTGGAATTTCCAGAACTGAAGCTTTCTTT.

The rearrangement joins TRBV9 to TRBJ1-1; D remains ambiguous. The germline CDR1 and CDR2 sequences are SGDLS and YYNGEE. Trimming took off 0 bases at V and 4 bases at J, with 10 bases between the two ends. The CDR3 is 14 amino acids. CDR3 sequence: CASSVGHGSTEAFF. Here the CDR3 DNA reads TGTGCCAGCAGCGTAGGGCACGGGTCCACTGAAGCTTTCTTT. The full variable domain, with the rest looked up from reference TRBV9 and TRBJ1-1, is DSGVTQTPKHLITATGQRVTLRCSPRSGDLSVYWYQQSLDQGLQFLIQYYNGEERAKGNILERFSAQQFPDLHSELNLSSLELGDSALYFCASSVGHGSTEAFFGQGTRLTVV.

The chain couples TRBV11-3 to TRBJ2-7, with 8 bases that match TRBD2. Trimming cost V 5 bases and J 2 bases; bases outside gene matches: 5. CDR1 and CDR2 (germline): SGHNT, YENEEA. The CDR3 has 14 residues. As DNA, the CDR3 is TGTGCCAGCAGCACCGGGGGGGGTACCTACGAGCAGTACTTC. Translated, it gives CASSTGGGTYEQYF.

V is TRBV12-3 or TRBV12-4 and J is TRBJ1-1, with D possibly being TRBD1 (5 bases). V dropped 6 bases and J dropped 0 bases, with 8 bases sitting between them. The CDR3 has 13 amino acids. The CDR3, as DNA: TGTGCCAGCAGAATGACAGTGAACACTGAAGCTTTCTTT. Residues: CASRMTVNTEAFF.

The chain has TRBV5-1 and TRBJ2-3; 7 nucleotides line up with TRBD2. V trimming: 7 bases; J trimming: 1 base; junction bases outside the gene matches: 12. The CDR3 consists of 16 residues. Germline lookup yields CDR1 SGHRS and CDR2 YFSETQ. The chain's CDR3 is CASGQGRAIGTDTQYF. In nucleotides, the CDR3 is TGCGCCAGCGGCCAAGGGAGGGCGATCGGCACAGATACGCAGTATTTT.

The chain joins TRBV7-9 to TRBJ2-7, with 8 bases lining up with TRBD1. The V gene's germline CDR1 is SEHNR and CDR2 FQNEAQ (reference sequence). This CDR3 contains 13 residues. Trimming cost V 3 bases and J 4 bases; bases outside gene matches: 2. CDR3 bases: TGTGCCAGCAGCTTTCACAGGGGGTACGAGCAGTACTTC. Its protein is CASSFHRGYEQYF.

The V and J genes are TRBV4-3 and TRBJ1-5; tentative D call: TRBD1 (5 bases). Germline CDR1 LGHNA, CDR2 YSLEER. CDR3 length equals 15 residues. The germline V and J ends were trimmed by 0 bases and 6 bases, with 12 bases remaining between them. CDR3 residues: CASSQDLTRGQPQHF. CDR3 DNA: TGCGCCAGCAGCCAAGACCTGACTAGGGGTCAGCCCCAGCATTTT.

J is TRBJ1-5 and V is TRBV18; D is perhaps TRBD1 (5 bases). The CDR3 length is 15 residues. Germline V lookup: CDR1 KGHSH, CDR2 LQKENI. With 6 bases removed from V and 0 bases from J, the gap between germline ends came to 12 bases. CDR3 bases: TGTGCCAGCTCCCCCGGGACGGATAGCAATCAGCCCCAGCATTTT. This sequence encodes CASSPGTDSNQPQHF.

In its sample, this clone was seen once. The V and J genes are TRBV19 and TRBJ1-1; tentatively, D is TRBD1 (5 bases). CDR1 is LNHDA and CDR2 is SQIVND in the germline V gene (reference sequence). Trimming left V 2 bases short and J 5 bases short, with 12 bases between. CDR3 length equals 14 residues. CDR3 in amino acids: CASSISREGTEAFF. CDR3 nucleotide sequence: TGTGCCAGTAGTATAAGCCGGGAGGGGACTGAAGCTTTCTTT.

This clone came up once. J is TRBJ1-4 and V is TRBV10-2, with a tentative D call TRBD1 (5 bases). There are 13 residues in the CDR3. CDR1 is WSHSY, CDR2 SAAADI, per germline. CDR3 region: CNTVAGRCEKLFF. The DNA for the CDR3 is TGCAACACGGTCGCAGGGCGGTGTGAAAAACTGTTTTTT.

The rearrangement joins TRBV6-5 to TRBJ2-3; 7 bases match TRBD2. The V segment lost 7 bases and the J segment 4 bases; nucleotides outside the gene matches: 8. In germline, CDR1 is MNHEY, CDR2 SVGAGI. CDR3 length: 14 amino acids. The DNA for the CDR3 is TGTGCCAGCACCTCCCCTCGGGGGGCAGATACGCAGTATTTT. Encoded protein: CASTSPRGADTQYF.

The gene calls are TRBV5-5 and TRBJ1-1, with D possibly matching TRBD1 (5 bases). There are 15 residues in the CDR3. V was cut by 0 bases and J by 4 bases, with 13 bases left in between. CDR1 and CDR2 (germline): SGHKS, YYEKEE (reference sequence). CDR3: CASSLAMQGGTEAFF. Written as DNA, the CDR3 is TGTGCCAGCAGCTTGGCTATGCAGGGTGGCACTGAAGCTTTCTTT.

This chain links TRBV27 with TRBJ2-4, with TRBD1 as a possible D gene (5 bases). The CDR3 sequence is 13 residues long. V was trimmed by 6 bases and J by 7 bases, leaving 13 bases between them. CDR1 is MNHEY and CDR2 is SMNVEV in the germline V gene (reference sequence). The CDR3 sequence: CASSAAGFNIQYF. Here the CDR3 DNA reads TGTGCCAGCAGCGCGGCAGGGTTTAACATTCAGTACTTC.

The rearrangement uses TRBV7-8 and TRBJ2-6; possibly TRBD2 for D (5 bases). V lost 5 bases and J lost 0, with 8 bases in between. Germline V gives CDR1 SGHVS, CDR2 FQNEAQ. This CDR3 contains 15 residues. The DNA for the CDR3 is TGTGCCAGCAGCCCGGGAACCTCTGGGGCCAACGTCCTGACTTTC. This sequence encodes CASSPGTSGANVLTF.

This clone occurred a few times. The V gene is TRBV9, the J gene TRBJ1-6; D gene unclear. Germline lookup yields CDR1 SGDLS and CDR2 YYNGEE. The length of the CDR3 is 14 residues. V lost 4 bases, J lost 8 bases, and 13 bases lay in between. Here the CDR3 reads CASSYSVGDSPLHF. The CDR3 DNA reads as TGTGCCAGCAGCTATTCAGTCGGGGATTCACCCCTCCACTTT.

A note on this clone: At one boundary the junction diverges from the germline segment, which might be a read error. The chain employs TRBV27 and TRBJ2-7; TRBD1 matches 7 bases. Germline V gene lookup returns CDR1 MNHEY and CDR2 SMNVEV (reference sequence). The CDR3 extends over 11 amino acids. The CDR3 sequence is CASSSRQGRFF. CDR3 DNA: TGTGCCAGCAGTTCACGACAGGGTAGGTTCTTC.

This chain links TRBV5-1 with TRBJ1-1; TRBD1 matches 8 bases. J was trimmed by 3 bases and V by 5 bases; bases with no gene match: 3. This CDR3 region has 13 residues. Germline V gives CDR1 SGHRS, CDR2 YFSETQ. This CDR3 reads CASSSDRDTEAFF. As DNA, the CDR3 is TGCGCCAGCAGTTCGGACAGGGACACTGAAGCTTTCTTT.